The sequence of this T cell receptor beta chain was determined in a study of cytomegalovirus exposure and HLA in healthy donors. Findings and limits, study-wide: Cytomegalovirus-associated status was assigned to about 180 TCR beta chains. There were some public TCRs occurring in many donors, but most TCR sequences were rare.

Using immunoSEQ multiplex PCR, the repertoire was profiled, and TCRdb retains in-frame clones only, with some absent. The sample records some 49,000 clones, 85% to 95% being singletons. Of note for this clone: Its antigen is not identified.

This receptor was obtained from a woman between 18 and 30 years old in good health and CMV-seropositive. Sample: PBMCs.

The CDR3 loop reads CASRPGGSGNTIYF. CDR3 in DNA: TGTGCCAGCAGGCCGGGTGGGTCTGGAAACACCATATATTTT. The V and J genes are TRBV27 and TRBJ1-3, with unresolved D. The CDR3 loop spans 14 amino acids. Germline V gene lookup returns CDR1 MNHEY and CDR2 SMNVEV (reference sequence). Trimming took 6 bases from V and 1 from J, leaving 10 bases between them.